This T cell receptor beta chain was retrieved from a study of vaccination and CD4 T cells after COVID-19. Whole-study findings and limits: For convalescent patients, a median roughly 87% of reactive clones surfaced exclusively after vaccination. From a median of about 20 to 38, SARS-CoV-2-reactive clonotypes increased, though not significantly.

Note on this clonotype: Its antigen is as yet unknown.

Specified treatment: approximately 11-day PBMC culture with coronavirus spike peptide pools or control peptides (ViraFEST assay). Expansion of antigen-specific T cells with peptide pools by ViraFEST preceded sequencing of TCRs. From the approximately 10-day cultures, CD4+ T cells were isolated by negative selection. The Oncomine TCR Beta short-read assay generated sequence data from the DNA of cultured CD4+ T cells. Each CDR3 protein gets one entry after TCRdb re-called the PCR reads with MiXCR. The profile shows around 20,000 distinct CDR3 sequences, around 40% of them singletons. The starting material was CD4+ T cells from blood, cultured in vitro, obtained after SARS-CoV-2 vaccination. This receptor was identified in a human donor who had recovered from COVID-19.

The CDR3 sequence is CSASGGVYSNQPQHF. Written as DNA, the CDR3 is TGCAGTGCTAGTGGGGGGGTTTATAGCAATCAGCCCCAGCATTTT. The V gene is TRBV20-1, the J gene TRBJ1-5; TRBD1 might be the D (5 bases). V lost 3 bases and J 0 bases, leaving 12 bases between the germline ends. CDR3 length equals 15 residues. Per the germline V gene, CDR1 is DFQATT and CDR2 is SNEGSKA (reference sequence).